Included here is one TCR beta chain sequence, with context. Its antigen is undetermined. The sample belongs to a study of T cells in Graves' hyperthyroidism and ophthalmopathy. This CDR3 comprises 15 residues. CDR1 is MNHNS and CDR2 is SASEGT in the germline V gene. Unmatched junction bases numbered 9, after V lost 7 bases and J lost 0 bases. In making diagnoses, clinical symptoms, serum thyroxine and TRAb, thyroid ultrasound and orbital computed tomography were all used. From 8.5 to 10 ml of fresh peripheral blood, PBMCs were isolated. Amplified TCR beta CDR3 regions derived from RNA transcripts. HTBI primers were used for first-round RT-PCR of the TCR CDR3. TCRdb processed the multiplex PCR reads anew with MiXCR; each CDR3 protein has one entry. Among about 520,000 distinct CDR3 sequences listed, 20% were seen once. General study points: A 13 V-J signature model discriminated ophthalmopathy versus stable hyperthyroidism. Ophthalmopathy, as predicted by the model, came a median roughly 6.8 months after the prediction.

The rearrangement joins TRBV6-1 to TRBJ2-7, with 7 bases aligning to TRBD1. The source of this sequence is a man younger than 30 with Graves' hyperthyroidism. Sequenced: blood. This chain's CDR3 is CASMIDRVSSYEQYF. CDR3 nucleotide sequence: TGTGCCAGCATGATCGACAGGGTGAGCTCCTACGAGCAGTACTTC.